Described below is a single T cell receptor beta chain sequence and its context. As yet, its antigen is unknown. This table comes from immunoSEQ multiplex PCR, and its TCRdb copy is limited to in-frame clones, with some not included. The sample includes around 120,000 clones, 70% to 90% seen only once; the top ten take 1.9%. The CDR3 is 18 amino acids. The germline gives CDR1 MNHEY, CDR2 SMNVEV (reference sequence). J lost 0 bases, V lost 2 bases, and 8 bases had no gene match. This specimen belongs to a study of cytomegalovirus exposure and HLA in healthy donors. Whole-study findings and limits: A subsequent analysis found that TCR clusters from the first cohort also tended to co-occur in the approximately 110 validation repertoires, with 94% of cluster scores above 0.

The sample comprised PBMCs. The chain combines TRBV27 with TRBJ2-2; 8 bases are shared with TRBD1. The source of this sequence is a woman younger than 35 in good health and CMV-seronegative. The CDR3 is CASSLRRPGGSNTGELFF. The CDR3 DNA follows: TGTGCCAGCAGTTTAAGGCGCCCAGGGGGCTCGAACACCGGGGAGCTGTTTTTT.